One TCR beta chain is described in this entry. The CDR3 totals 16 residues. Germline CDR1 and CDR2: GTSNPN and SVGIG (reference sequence). J was trimmed by 6 bases and V by 3 bases; bases with no gene match: 11. This specimen comes from a study of blood T cell repertoires in COVID-19. Study information: Material from acute and convalescent COVID-19 was sourced from the United States, Italy and Spain. PBMCs, B-cell-depleted T cells, or T cells provided the cDNA or gDNA that made up the material.

In the source study's methods: It was from reference gene primer amplification that nucleated cell counts were estimated. Generated by immunoSEQ multiplex PCR, the TCRdb table keeps only in-frame clones and is missing some. V, J and clone size derive from that table, while D and trimming were established from the DNA sequence. The data contain 99,000 or so clones, roughly four fifths of them singletons. Input material: peripheral blood. The origin of this receptor is a woman between 70 and 85 years old with acute or convalescent COVID-19. V gene TRBV30 combines with J gene TRBJ2-1, with 10 positions matching TRBD1. Written as DNA, the CDR3 is TGTGCCTGGAGCCCCTACCGGGACAGGGGTGCCAATGAGCAGTTCTTC. Protein product: CAWSPYRDRGANEQFF.